Given below is one T cell receptor beta chain in context. This specimen belongs to a study of T cells in localized non-small cell lung cancer. This table comes from immunoSEQ multiplex PCR, and its TCRdb copy is limited to in-frame clones, with some not included. The repertoire holds 29,000 or so clones, with 70% to 90% as singletons. The CDR3 spans 14 residues. V gave up 8 bases and J gave up 5 bases, with 15 bases separating them. Germline lookup yields CDR1 LNHDA and CDR2 SQIVND (reference sequence). V and J are TRBV19 and TRBJ1-4; D uncertain. Here the sequenced sample was peripheral blood, taken before any cancer treatment. The sequence was collected from a female donor at least 60 years old with stage III squamous cell lung carcinoma. The CDR3 nucleotides are TGTGCCAGTTCCCTCCAAGGGATGAATGAAAAACTGTTTTTT. It is translated as CASSLQGMNEKLFF.